Presented here are 17 T cell receptor beta chains from one specimen sequenced in a study of blood T cells in healthy people across ages. Alongside a J-beta primer mix, a sample-barcoded 5' primer served in a second PCR lasting about 7 to 11 cycles. TCRdb called the 5' RACE reads again in MiXCR, with one record for every CDR3 protein. Among hundreds of thousands of distinct CDR3 sequences listed, 58% were seen once. Sequencing was performed on blood. Receptors originate from a man younger than 40 in good health.

The chain uses TRBV28 and TRBJ2-1; 12 positions agree with TRBD2. The CDR3 is 14 residues long. V lost 8 bases to trimming and J lost 5 bases; unmatched junction nucleotides: 4. CDR1 and CDR2 (germline): MDHEN, SYDVKM. Here the CDR3 reads CASRTSGKNNEQFF. The CDR3 nucleotides read TGTGCCAGCCGGACTAGCGGGAAGAACAATGAGCAGTTCTTC.

This clonotype was picked up a small number of times. This chain uses TRBV6-6 with TRBJ2-3, with 7 bases matching TRBD1. The CDR3 runs to 17 residues. CDR1 and CDR2 from the germline V gene are MNHNY and SVGAGI (reference sequence). The ends lost 2 bases at V and 4 bases at J; junction bases unmatched: 12. Here the CDR3 reads CASSYPKAGGWADTQYF. CDR3 sequence (DNA): TGTGCCAGCAGTTACCCCAAGGCAGGGGGTTGGGCAGATACGCAGTATTTT.

This chain links TRBV4-1 with TRBJ1-4; D remains unclear. From germline, CDR1 is MGHRA and CDR2 YSYEKL. V was trimmed by 1 base and J by 6 bases, leaving 9 bases between them. The CDR3 covers 14 residues. CDR3 in amino acids: CASSQAQRDEKLFF. The CDR3 nucleotides are TGCGCCAGCAGCCAAGCCCAGAGGGATGAAAAACTGTTTTTT.

The chain is built from TRBV10-3 and TRBJ2-5; D may be TRBD1 or TRBD2 (5 bases each). Germline V gives CDR1 ENHRY, CDR2 SYGVKD. The germline V and J ends were trimmed by 6 bases and 5 bases, with 10 bases remaining between them. The length of the CDR3 is 12 residues. The CDR3 is CAIRGVEETQYF. The CDR3 nucleotides are TGTGCCATCAGGGGGGTCGAGGAGACCCAGTACTTC.

The CDR3 DNA follows: TGCGCCAGCAGCCAAGATTGGACGTACCAAGAGACCCAGTACTTC. This sequence encodes CASSQDWTYQETQYF. The J gene is TRBJ2-5, the V gene TRBV4-1, with D unresolved. CDR1 and CDR2 (germline): MGHRA, YSYEKL. Trimming stripped 0 bases from V and 0 bases from J, with 8 bases between. The CDR3 contains 15 residues.

This clonotype was counted a few times. The chain joins TRBV6-6 to TRBJ2-1; D gene ambiguous. This CDR3 has 12 residues. Trimming left V 8 bases short and J 5 bases short, with 10 bases between. Germline values: CDR1 MNHNY, CDR2 SVGAGI (reference sequence). CDR3 sequence (DNA): TGTGCCAGCTCTCGAAACGACAATGAGCAGTTCTTC. Translated, it gives CASSRNDNEQFF.

J is TRBJ2-1 and V is TRBV2; D gene unclear. CDR3 length equals 12 residues. Germline-derived CDR1 and CDR2 are SNHLY and FYNNEI. The germline V and J ends were trimmed by 1 base and 6 bases, with 4 bases remaining between them. The CDR3 region is CASSEEINEQFF. In nucleotides, the CDR3 is TGTGCCAGCAGTGAAGAAATCAATGAGCAGTTCTTC.

The J gene is TRBJ2-7, the V gene TRBV27, with no clear D. CDR1 and CDR2 (germline): MNHEY, SMNVEV (reference sequence). Trimming pared 0 bases from V and 5 bases from J, leaving 14 bases between. The length of the CDR3 is 15 residues. CDR3 loop: CASSLSTLTFNEQYF. The DNA for the CDR3 is TGTGCCAGCAGTTTATCAACGCTTACTTTCAACGAGCAGTACTTC.

Note on this clonotype: One end of the junction varies from germline; a read error may be responsible. The rearrangement links TRBV6-5 to TRBJ2-5, with a tentative D call TRBD2 (7 bases). This CDR3 comprises 15 residues. CDR1 is MNHEY and CDR2 is SVGAGI in the germline V gene. The CDR3 bases are TGTACCAGCAGTTATGGGGGGGGCCTGGGAGAGACCCAGTACTTC. It codes for CTSSYGGGLGETQYF.

The rearrangement joins TRBV24-1 to TRBJ2-1; no reliable D call. This CDR3 contains 15 residues. Germline CDR1 is KGHDR and CDR2 is SFDVKD. Between the trimmed V and J ends, which lost 4 bases and 1 base, there was a span of 10 bases. CDR3: CATSDNSNSYNEQFF. DNA of the CDR3: TGTGCCACCAGTGACAACTCGAATTCCTACAATGAGCAGTTCTTC.

This clonotype was counted many times. V and J are TRBV7-8 and TRBJ2-3; D perhaps matches TRBD2 (5 bases). The germline gives CDR1 SGHVS, CDR2 FQNEAQ. With 3 bases removed from V and 5 bases from J, the gap between germline ends came to 9 bases. There are 13 residues in the CDR3. The CDR3 here is CASSFSRGDTQYF. Here the CDR3 DNA reads TGTGCCAGCAGCTTTTCCCGGGGAGATACGCAGTATTTT. The full variable domain, with the rest looked up from reference TRBV7-8 and TRBJ2-3, is GAGVSQSPRYKVAKRGQDVALRCDPISGHVSLFWYQQALGQGPEFLTYFQNEAQLDKSGLPSDRFFAERPEGSVSTLKIQRTQQEDSAVYLCASSFSRGDTQYFGPGTRLTVL.

This clonotype was seen only a few times. The V and J genes are TRBV20-1 and TRBJ1-6; 9 bases align to TRBD1. CDR1 is DFQATT, CDR2 SNEGSKA, per germline (reference sequence). With V trimmed by 6 bases and J by 9 bases, 9 bases remained unmatched. This CDR3 is built from 14 residues. In DNA, the CDR3 is TGCAGTGCGAGCGTCGGGACAGGGCTTTCACCCCTCCACTTT. As protein: CSASVGTGLSPLHF.

This clonotype was seen once. The chain recombines TRBV7-2 with TRBJ1-1, with D possibly being TRBD1 (5 bases). V was pared by 2 bases and J by 5 bases, with 12 bases between. This CDR3 is 14 amino acids long. Germline V gene sequence: CDR1 SGHTA, CDR2 FQGNSA. CDR3 protein: CASSLRGEETEAFF. The CDR3 nucleotides read TGTGCCAGCAGCTTAAGGGGTGAAGAGACTGAAGCTTTCTTT.

J is TRBJ1-5 and V is TRBV6-2 or TRBV6-3, with D tentatively TRBD1 (5 bases). The CDR3 has 13 residues. From germline, CDR1 is MNHEY and CDR2 SVGEGT. Trimming took 1 base from V and 6 from J, leaving 7 bases between them. CDR3: CASSYYGAQPQHF. The DNA of the CDR3 is TGTGCCAGCAGTTACTACGGGGCTCAGCCCCAGCATTTT.

The chain carries TRBV30 and TRBJ1-1; D ambiguous. This CDR3 region has 14 residues. Looked up from germline, CDR1 is GTSNPN and CDR2 is SVGIG (reference sequence). V was trimmed by 1 base and J by 0 bases, leaving 9 bases between them. The CDR3 reads CAWSASTMNTEAFF. Here the CDR3 DNA reads TGTGCCTGGAGTGCATCTACCATGAACACTGAAGCTTTCTTT.

The rearrangement uses TRBV14 and TRBJ2-3; a weak D match, TRBD2 (7 bases). V lost 9 bases and J lost 3, with 16 bases in between. The CDR3 extends over 14 amino acids. CDR1 and CDR2 (germline): SGHDN, FVKESK. CDR3 DNA: TGTGCCAGAATTACAGGGAGGGTAACAGATACGCAGTATTTT. Translated: CARITGRVTDTQYF. The entire variable domain, with the rest obtained from reference TRBV14 and TRBJ2-3, is as follows: EAGVTQFPSHSVIEKGQTVTLRCDPISGHDNLYWYRRVMGKEIKFLLHFVKESKQDESGMPNNRFLAERTGGTYSTLKVQPAELEDSGVYFCARITGRVTDTQYFGPGTRLTVL.

This clonotype was detected only a few times. The V gene is TRBV20-1, the J gene TRBJ2-4, with D unresolved. Matching the DNA end better, TRBJ2-5 makes the J call doubtful. CDR1 is DFQATT and CDR2 is SNEGSKA in the germline V gene (reference sequence). This CDR3 region has 18 residues. CDR3 DNA sequence: TGCAGTGCTACTGGCCCCGCCCCGGACCGCAGAATTCAAGAGACCCAGTACTTC. Translation gives CSATGPAPDRRIQETQYF.